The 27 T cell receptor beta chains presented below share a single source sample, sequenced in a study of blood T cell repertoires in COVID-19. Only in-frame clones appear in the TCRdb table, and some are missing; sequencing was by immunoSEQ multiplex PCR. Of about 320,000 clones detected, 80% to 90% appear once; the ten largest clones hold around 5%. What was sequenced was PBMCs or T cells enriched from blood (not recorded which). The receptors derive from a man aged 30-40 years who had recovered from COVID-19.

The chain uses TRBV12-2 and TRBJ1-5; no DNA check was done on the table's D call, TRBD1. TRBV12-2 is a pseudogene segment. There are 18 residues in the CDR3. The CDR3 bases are TGTGCAAGTCGCTTACCCCGGGACAGGGGAGCGAGCAATCAGCCCCAGCATTTT. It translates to CASRLPRDRGASNQPQHF.

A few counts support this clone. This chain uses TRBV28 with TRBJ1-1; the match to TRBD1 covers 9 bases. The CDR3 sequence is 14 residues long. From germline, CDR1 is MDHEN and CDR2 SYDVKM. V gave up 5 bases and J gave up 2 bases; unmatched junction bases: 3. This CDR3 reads CASSATGGNTEAFF. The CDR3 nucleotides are TGTGCCAGCAGTGCTACAGGGGGCAACACTGAAGCTTTCTTT.

As DNA, the CDR3 is TGTGCCAGCAGCCAAGTAGGAGGGGAGAGCTCCTACAATGAGCAGTTCTTC. This gives the protein CASSQVGGESSYNEQFF. V gene TRBV3-1 (or the pseudogene TRBV3-2) combines with J gene TRBJ2-1; D perhaps matches TRBD2 (6 bases). The germline V gene encodes CDR1 LGHDT and CDR2 YNNKEL (reference sequence). The CDR3 extends over 17 amino acids. The V and J ends lost 1 base and 0 bases respectively, with 13 bases between them.

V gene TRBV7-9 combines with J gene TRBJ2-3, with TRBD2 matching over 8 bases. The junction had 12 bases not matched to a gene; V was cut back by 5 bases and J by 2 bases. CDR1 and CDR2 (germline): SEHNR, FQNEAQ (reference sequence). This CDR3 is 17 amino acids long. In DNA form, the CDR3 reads TGTGCCAGCAGCCCCCCCCAGCGGGGGCCCTACACAGATACGCAGTATTTT. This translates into CASSPPQRGPYTDTQYF.

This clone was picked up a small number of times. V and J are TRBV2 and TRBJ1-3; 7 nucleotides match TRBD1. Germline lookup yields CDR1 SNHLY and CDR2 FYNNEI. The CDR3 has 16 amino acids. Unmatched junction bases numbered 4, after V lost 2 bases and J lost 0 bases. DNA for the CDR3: TGTGCCAGCAGTGAACAGGGGGGTCTCTCTGGAAACACCATATATTTT. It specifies CASSEQGGLSGNTIYF.

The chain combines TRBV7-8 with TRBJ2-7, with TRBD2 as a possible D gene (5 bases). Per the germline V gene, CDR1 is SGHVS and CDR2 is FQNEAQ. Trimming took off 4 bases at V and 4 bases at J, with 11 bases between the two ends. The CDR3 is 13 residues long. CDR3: CASSSDGLYEQYF. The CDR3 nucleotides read TGTGCCAGCAGCTCCGACGGACTTTACGAGCAGTACTTC.

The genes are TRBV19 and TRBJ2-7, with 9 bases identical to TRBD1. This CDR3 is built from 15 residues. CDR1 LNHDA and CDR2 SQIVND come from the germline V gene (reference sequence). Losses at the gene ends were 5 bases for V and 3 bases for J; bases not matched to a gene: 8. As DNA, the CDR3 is TGTGCCAGTAGTGGACAGGGGACGACACTCTACGAGCAGTACTTC. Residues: CASSGQGTTLYEQYF.

The CDR3 DNA sequence: TGTGCCAGTAGTGGTCCCGGAGGATCCCTTACCCTAGATACGCAGTATTTT. The encoded protein is CASSGPGGSLTLDTQYF. The chain has TRBV19 and TRBJ2-3; the D gene is possibly TRBD2 (5 bases). The CDR3 length is 17 residues. Germline loops: CDR1 LNHDA, CDR2 SQIVND (reference sequence). V lost 5 bases and J lost 5, with 23 bases in between.

DNA of the CDR3: TGTGCCACCAGTATAGCGGGGGAGAACACCGGGGAGCTGTTTTTT. This codes for CATSIAGENTGELFF. This sequence joins TRBV24-1 and TRBJ2-2, with TRBD2 matching 9 bases. Trimming cost V 6 bases and J 1 base; bases outside gene matches: 2. The CDR3 sequence is 15 residues long. Germline V gene lookup returns CDR1 KGHDR and CDR2 SFDVKD.

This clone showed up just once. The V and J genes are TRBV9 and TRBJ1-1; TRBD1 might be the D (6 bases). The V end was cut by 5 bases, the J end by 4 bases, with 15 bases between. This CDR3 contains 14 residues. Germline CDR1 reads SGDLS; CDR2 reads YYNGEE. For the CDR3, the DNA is TGTGCCAGCAGTAGGGGGTTTGGGGGCACTGAAGCTTTCTTT. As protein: CASSRGFGGTEAFF.

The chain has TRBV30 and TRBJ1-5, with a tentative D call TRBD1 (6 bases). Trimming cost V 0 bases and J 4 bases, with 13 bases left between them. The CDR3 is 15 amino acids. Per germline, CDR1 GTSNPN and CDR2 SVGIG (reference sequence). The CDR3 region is CAWSVPGGANQPQHF. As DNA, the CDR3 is TGTGCCTGGAGTGTACCTGGGGGCGCGAATCAGCCCCAGCATTTT.

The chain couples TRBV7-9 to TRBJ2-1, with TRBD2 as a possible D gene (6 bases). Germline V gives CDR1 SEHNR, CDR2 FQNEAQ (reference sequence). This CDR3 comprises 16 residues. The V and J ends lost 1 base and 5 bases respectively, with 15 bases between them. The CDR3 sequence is CASSLDKVAANNEQFF. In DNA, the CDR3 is TGTGCCAGCAGCTTAGATAAGGTAGCGGCCAACAATGAGCAGTTCTTC.

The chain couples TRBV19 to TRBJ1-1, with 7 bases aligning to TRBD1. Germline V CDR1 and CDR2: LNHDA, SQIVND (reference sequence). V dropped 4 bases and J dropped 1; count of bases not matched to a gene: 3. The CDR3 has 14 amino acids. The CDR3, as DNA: TGTGCCAGTAGTACTCAGGGGGGGAACACTGAAGCTTTCTTT. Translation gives CASSTQGGNTEAFF. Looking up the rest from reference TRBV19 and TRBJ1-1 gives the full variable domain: DGGITQSPKYLFRKEGQNVTLSCEQNLNHDAMYWYRQDPGQGLRLIYYSQIVNDFQKGDIAEGYSVSREKKESFPLTVTSAQKNPTAFYLCASSTQGGNTEAFFGQGTRLTVV.

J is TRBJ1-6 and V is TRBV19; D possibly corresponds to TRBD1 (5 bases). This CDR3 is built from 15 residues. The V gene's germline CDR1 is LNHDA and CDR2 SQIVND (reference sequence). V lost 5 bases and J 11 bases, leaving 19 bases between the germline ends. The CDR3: CASSLMWARGTPLHF. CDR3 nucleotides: TGTGCCAGTAGTTTGATGTGGGCCCGGGGGACACCCCTCCACTTT.

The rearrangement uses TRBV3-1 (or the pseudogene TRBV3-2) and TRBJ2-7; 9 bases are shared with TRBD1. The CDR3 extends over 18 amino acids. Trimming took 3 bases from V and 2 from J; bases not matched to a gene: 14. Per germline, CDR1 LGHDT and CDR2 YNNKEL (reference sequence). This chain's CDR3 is CASSHNPYGGQGPYEQYF. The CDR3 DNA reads TGTGCCAGCAGCCACAATCCCTATGGGGGACAGGGCCCCTACGAGCAGTACTTC.

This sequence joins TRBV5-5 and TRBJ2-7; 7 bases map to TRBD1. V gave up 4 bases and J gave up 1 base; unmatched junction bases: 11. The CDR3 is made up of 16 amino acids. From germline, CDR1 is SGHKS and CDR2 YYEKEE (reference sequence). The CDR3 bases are TGTGCCAGCAGCGTTCCGACAGGGCCCGTTTCCTACGAGCAGTACTTC. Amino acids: CASSVPTGPVSYEQYF.

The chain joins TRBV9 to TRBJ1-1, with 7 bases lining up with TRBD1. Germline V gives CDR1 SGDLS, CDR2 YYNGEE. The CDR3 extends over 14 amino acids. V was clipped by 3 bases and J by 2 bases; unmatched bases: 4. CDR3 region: CASSAGGRNTEAFF. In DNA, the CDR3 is TGTGCCAGCAGCGCAGGGGGGAGAAACACTGAAGCTTTCTTT. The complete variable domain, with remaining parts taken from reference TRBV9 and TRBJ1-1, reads DSGVTQTPKHLITATGQRVTLRCSPRSGDLSVYWYQQSLDQGLQFLIQYYNGEERAKGNILERFSAQQFPDLHSELNLSSLELGDSALYFCASSAGGRNTEAFFGQGTRLTVV.

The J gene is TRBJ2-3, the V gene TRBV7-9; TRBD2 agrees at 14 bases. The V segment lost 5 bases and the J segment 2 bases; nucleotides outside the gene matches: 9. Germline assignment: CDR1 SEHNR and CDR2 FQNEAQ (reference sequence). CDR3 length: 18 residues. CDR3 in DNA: TGTGCCAGCAGCCTACCGGGACTAGCGGGGGATACCACAGATACGCAGTATTTT. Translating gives CASSLPGLAGDTTDTQYF.

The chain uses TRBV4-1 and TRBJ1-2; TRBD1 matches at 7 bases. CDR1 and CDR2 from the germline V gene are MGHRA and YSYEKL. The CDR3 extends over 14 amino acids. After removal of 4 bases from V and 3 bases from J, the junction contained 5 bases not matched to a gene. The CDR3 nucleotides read TGCGCCAGCAGCCTCTTAACAGGGGACTATGGCTACACCTTC. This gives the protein CASSLLTGDYGYTF.

The CDR3 protein is CASSAFAGATDTQYF. In DNA form, the CDR3 reads TGTGCCAGCTCCGCCTTCGCGGGGGCAACAGATACGCAGTATTTT. The V call is TRBV18, the J call TRBJ2-3; the D gene is possibly TRBD2 (7 bases). The CDR3 contains 15 residues. The V gene's germline CDR1 is KGHSH and CDR2 LQKENI. Trimming removed 6 bases at V and 3 bases at J, with 16 bases between.

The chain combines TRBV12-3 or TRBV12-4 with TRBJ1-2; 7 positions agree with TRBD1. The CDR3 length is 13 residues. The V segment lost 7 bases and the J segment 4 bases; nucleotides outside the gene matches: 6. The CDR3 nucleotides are TGTGCCAGCACCGCGGGACAGATCTATGGCTACACCTTC. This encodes CASTAGQIYGYTF.

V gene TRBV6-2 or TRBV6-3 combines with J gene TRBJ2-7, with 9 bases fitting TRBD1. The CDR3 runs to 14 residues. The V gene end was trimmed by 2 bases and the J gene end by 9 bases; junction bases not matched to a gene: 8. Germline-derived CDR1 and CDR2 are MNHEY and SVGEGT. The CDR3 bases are TGTGCCAGCAGTTACCTACAGGGGGCCGACGGGCAGTACTTC. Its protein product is CASSYLQGADGQYF.

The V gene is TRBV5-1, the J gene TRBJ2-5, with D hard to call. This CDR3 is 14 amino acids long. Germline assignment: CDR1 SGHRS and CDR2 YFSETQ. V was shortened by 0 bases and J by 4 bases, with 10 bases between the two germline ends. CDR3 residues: CASSLGSPGETQYF. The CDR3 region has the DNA TGCGCCAGCAGCTTGGGTTCCCCCGGAGAGACCCAGTACTTC.

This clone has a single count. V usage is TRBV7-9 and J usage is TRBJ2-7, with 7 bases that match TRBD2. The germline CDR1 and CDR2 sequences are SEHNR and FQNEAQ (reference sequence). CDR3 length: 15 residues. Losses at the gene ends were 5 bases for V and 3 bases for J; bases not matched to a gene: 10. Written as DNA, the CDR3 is TGTGCCAGCAGCCCTCGCGGGGGAACCTTCTACGAGCAGTACTTC. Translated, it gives CASSPRGGTFYEQYF.

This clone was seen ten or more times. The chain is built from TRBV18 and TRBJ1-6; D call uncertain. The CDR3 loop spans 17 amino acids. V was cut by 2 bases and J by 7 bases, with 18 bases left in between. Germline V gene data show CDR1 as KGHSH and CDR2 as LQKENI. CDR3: CASSPFTPDSPNSPLHF. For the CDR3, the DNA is TGTGCCAGCTCACCATTCACGCCCGACTCCCCAAATTCACCCCTCCACTTT.

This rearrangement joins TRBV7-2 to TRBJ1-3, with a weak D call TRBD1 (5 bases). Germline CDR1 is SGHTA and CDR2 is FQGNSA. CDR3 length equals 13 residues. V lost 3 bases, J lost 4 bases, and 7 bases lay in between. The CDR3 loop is CASSFRAGNTIYF. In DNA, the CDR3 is TGTGCCAGCAGCTTCAGGGCCGGAAACACCATATATTTT.

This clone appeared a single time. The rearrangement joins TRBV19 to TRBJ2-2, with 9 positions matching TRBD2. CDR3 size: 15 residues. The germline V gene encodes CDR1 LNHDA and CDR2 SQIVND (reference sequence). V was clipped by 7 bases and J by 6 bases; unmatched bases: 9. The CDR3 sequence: CASTTPGLAAGELFF. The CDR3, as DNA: TGTGCCAGTACCACCCCGGGACTAGCCGCCGGGGAGCTGTTTTTT.